This T cell receptor beta chain was sequenced for a study of response to subunit inactivated influenza vaccine. The germline V gene encodes CDR1 ENHRY and CDR2 SYGVKD. This CDR3 region has 12 residues. TCRdb redid the calling of the RT-PCR reads with MiXCR, one entry per CDR3 protein. The table has roughly 790,000 distinct CDR3 sequences, 21% seen once. Concerning this clonotype itself: Just one base apart from a much larger clone, this may be a read error.

The input for sequencing was PBMCs from blood, taken less than 6 days after vaccination. The origin of this receptor is a man aged 45 to 65 who received an inactivated influenza vaccine. The chain links TRBV10-3 to TRBJ2-5, with D possibly being TRBD1 (6 bases). The CDR3 is CAISDRGETQNF. As DNA, the CDR3 is TGTGCCATCAGTGACAGGGGAGAGACCCAGAACTTC.